This TCR beta chain was captured by sequencing in a study of T cell responses to AZD1222 COVID-19 vaccine. Study-level results: Rises in breadth and depth of Spike-specific TCRs came after two AZD1222 doses. The study sampled repertoires only after the peak T cell response.

With 4 bases removed from V and 3 bases from J, the gap between germline ends came to 9 bases. This CDR3 contains 13 residues. The table lists this clone with a count of one. The antigen is undetermined. The protocol was immunoSEQ multiplex PCR, while the TCRdb copy is restricted to in-frame clones and leaves out a portion. The table records 150,000 to 200,000 clones, 90% to 95% of them present only once. The receptor's source is an adult in good health. The V call is TRBV12-3 or TRBV12-4, the J call TRBJ2-5; no clear D. Sequenced material: peripheral blood, taken on day 0 of AZD1222 vaccination. CDR3 amino acids: CASSSLGKETQYF. In DNA form, the CDR3 reads TGTGCCAGCAGTTCGCTGGGTAAAGAGACCCAGTACTTC.